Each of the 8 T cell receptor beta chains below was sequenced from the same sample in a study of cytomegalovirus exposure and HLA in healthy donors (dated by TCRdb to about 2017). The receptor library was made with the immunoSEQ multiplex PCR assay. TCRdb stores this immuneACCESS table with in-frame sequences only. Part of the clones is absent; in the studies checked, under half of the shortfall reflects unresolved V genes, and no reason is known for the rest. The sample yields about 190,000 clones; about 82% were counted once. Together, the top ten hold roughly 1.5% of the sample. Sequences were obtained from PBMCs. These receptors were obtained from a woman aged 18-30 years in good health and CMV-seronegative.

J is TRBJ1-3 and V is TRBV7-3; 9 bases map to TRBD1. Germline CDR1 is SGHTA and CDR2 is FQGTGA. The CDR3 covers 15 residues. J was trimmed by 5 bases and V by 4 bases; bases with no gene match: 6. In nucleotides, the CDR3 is TGTGCCAGCAGCTCCGGAGGACAGGGGAGAAACACCATATATTTT. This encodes CASSSGGQGRNTIYF.

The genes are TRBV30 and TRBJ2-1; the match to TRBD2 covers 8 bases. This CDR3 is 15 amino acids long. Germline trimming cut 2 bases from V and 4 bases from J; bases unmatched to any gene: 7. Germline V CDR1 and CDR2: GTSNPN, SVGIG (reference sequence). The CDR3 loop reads CAWSRPGGRYNEQFF. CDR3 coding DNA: TGTGCCTGGAGTCGCCCGGGAGGGCGGTACAATGAGCAGTTCTTC.

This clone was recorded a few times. Written as DNA, the CDR3 is TGTGCCAGCAGTTCGAACAGGGAGACCCAGTACTTC. Translation gives CASSSNRETQYF. This chain links TRBV28 with TRBJ2-5; possibly TRBD1 for D (5 bases). Trimming pared 4 bases from V and 5 bases from J, leaving 8 bases between. Germline loops: CDR1 MDHEN, CDR2 SYDVKM. CDR3 size: 12 residues.

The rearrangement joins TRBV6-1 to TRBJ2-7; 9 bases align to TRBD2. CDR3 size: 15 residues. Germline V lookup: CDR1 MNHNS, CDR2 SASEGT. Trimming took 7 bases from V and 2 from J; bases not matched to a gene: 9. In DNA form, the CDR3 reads TGTGCCAGCATCTCCGGGGCTAGCGGGGCCTACGAGCAGTACTTC. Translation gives CASISGASGAYEQYF.

The CDR3 nucleotides are TGTGCCAGCAGCCCCATTCGGGAGAGCCCCTACGAGCAGTACTTC. Translating it yields CASSPIRESPYEQYF. The chain recombines TRBV11-2 with TRBJ2-7, with D perhaps matching TRBD2 (6 bases). The CDR3 has 15 amino acids. V was cut by 5 bases and J by 2 bases, with 16 bases left in between. The germline gives CDR1 SGHAT, CDR2 FQNNGV.

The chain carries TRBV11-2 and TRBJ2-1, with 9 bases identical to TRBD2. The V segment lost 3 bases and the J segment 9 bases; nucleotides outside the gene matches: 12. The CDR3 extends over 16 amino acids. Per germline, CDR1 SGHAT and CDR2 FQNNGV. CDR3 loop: CASSFEGGGARIEQFF. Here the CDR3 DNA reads TGTGCCAGCAGCTTTGAGGGCGGGGGGGCTCGGATTGAGCAGTTCTTC.

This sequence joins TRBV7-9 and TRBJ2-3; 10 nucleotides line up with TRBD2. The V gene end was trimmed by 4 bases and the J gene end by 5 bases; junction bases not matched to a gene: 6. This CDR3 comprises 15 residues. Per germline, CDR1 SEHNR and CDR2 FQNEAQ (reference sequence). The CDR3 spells CASSWTSGTGDTQYF. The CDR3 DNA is TGTGCCAGCAGCTGGACTAGCGGCACCGGAGATACGCAGTATTTT.

CDR3 loop: CASRRGTGTDTQYF. CDR3 sequence (DNA): TGTGCCAGCAGGCGAGGAACGGGCACAGATACGCAGTATTTT. The chain combines TRBV6-1 with TRBJ2-3; D not certain. This CDR3 has 14 residues. Germline CDR1 is MNHNS and CDR2 is SASEGT. Trimming shortened V by 6 bases and J by 1 base, and 11 bases separated the two germline ends.